The 26 T cell receptor beta chains below come from one sample, sequenced in a study of cytomegalovirus exposure and HLA in healthy donors. The PCR contained 60 Vbeta and 13 Jbeta primers. Produced via immunoSEQ multiplex PCR; TCRdb's table is partial and in-frame only. Its table lists over 100,000 clones. Source material: PBMCs. Receptors were obtained from a young man in good health and CMV-seronegative.

To note about this clone: This sample also contains other DNA sequences that code for the same CDR3. In DNA, the CDR3 is TGTGCCAGCAGCTTAGGCGGGGGGGCTTACAATGAGCAGTTCTTC. Translated, it gives CASSLGGGAYNEQFF. The rearrangement joins TRBV11-2 to TRBJ2-1, with TRBD2 matching 9 bases. The germline V gene encodes CDR1 SGHAT and CDR2 FQNNGV. The V and J ends lost 1 base and 4 bases, in that order; junction bases with no gene match: 2. The CDR3 consists of 15 residues.

The gene calls are TRBV14 and TRBJ2-3, with D maybe TRBD1 (5 bases). The V and J ends lost 0 bases and 4 bases respectively, with 11 bases between them. Germline values: CDR1 SGHDN, CDR2 FVKESK. The CDR3 is made up of 15 amino acids. For the CDR3, the DNA is TGTGCCAGCAGCCAAGACCAGGGCCGGGCAGATACGCAGTATTTT. As protein: CASSQDQGRADTQYF.

The V gene is TRBV27, the J gene TRBJ2-3; 9 bases line up with TRBD1. The CDR3 spans 15 residues. The V gene's germline CDR1 is MNHEY and CDR2 SMNVEV (reference sequence). J lost 5 bases, V lost 4 bases, and 7 bases had no gene match. The CDR3 DNA reads TGTGCCAGCAGTTCTAACAGGGGGCGCGTAGATACGCAGTATTTT. This gives the protein CASSSNRGRVDTQYF.

This chain uses TRBV11-2 with TRBJ2-7, with a weak D call TRBD1 (5 bases). Germline V gene lookup returns CDR1 SGHAT and CDR2 FQNNGV. V lost 1 base, J lost 0 bases, and 13 bases lay in between. CDR3 length: 16 amino acids. The CDR3 protein is CASSLVFQGFSYEQYF. CDR3 nucleotides: TGTGCCAGCAGCTTAGTTTTCCAGGGTTTCTCCTACGAGCAGTACTTC.

V gene TRBV6-6 combines with J gene TRBJ1-6; TRBD1 aligns across 9 bases. CDR1 and CDR2 (germline): MNHNY, SVGAGI (reference sequence). The ends lost 0 bases at V and 11 bases at J; junction bases unmatched: 8. The CDR3 is 16 amino acids. This chain's CDR3 is CASSYSPGTGYTPLHF. CDR3 coding DNA: TGTGCCAGCAGTTACTCGCCCGGGACAGGGTACACACCCCTCCACTTT.

V gene TRBV9 combines with J gene TRBJ2-3; TRBD1 matches at 7 bases. The CDR3 length is 14 residues. With 0 bases clipped from V and 6 bases from J, the junction kept 4 bases outside the gene matches. Germline assignment: CDR1 SGDLS and CDR2 YYNGEE. For the CDR3, the DNA is TGTGCCAGCAGCGTAGAGTCCAGGGGGGATACGCAGTATTTT. Translating it yields CASSVESRGDTQYF.

The rearrangement joins TRBV2 to TRBJ2-7; no definite D call. CDR3 length: 13 amino acids. The V end was cut by 6 bases, the J end by 2 bases, with 11 bases between. Germline V gene lookup returns CDR1 SNHLY and CDR2 FYNNEI. This CDR3 is CASSAIQTYEQYF. CDR3 bases: TGTGCCAGCAGCGCCATACAGACCTACGAGCAGTACTTC. Using reference TRBV2 and TRBJ2-7 for the parts outside the CDR3, the full variable domain is EPEVTQTPSHQVTQMGQEVILRCVPISNHLYFYWYRQILGQKVEFLVSFYNNEISEKSEIFDDQFSVERPDGSNFTLKIRSTKLEDSAMYFCASSAIQTYEQYFGPGTRLTVT.

The J gene is TRBJ2-3, the V gene TRBV7-7; D is unresolved. Germline loops: CDR1 SSHAT, CDR2 FNYEAQ (reference sequence). The ends were cut back, 4 bases at V and 3 bases at J, with 8 bases in the middle. The CDR3 consists of 13 residues. The CDR3 DNA is TGTGCCAGCAGCTCCGCACTGACAGATACGCAGTATTTT. Translating gives CASSSALTDTQYF.

V and J are TRBV5-4 and TRBJ2-5; no clear D. Germline CDR1 is SGHNT and CDR2 is YYREEE (reference sequence). The CDR3 loop spans 14 amino acids. V lost 0 bases to trimming and J lost 11 bases, with 17 bases between them. The CDR3 DNA is TGTGCCAGCAGCTTGGGAGGCCGCCCAATTGAGCAGTACTTC. This gives the protein CASSLGGRPIEQYF.

The CDR3 DNA reads TGTGCCAGCAGTGCGCCGGACAGGGGCTACGAGCAGTACTTC. The encoded protein is CASSAPDRGYEQYF. The chain recombines TRBV2 with TRBJ2-7, with 9 positions matching TRBD1. The CDR3 consists of 14 residues. Trimming removed 4 bases from V and 3 bases from J; junction bases left unmatched: 4. CDR1 SNHLY and CDR2 FYNNEI come from the germline V gene.

The J gene is TRBJ1-2, the V gene TRBV5-1, with 7 bases that match TRBD1. Germline V lookup: CDR1 SGHRS, CDR2 YFSETQ. Losses at the gene ends were 5 bases for V and 4 bases for J; bases not matched to a gene: 8. The CDR3 extends over 14 amino acids. Here the CDR3 reads CASRQDRDGYGYTF. The CDR3, as DNA: TGCGCCAGCAGACAAGACAGGGATGGCTATGGCTACACCTTC.

This rearrangement joins TRBV5-1 to TRBJ2-2, with 9 bases fitting TRBD2. Germline CDR1 and CDR2: SGHRS and YFSETQ. The CDR3 runs 20 residues. Losses at the gene ends were 4 bases for V and 1 base for J; bases not matched to a gene: 17. The CDR3 nucleotides are TGCGCCAGCAGCCTGTCGGGACTAGCCGGACGATCCAAGAACACCGGGGAGCTGTTTTTT. Protein: CASSLSGLAGRSKNTGELFF. The full variable domain, its missing parts supplied by reference TRBV5-1 and TRBJ2-2, is KAGVTQTPRYLIKTRGQQVTLSCSPISGHRSVSWYQQTPGQGLQFLFEYFSETQRNKGNFPGRFSGRQFSNSRSEMNVSTLELGDSALYLCASSLSGLAGRSKNTGELFFGEGSRLTVL.

This rearrangement joins TRBV30 to TRBJ2-2; D remains ambiguous. CDR1 and CDR2 (germline): GTSNPN, SVGIG (reference sequence). The CDR3 sequence is 12 residues long. Trimming shortened V by 3 bases and J by 4 bases, and 6 bases separated the two germline ends. The CDR3, as DNA: TGTGCCTGGAGACTCCGCACCGGGGAGCTGTTTTTT. This translates into CAWRLRTGELFF.

The chain joins TRBV6-1 to TRBJ1-2, with D unclear. This CDR3 region has 11 residues. Germline-derived CDR1 and CDR2 are MNHNS and SASEGT. Trimming left V 8 bases short and J 4 bases short, with 8 bases between. This CDR3 reads CASSGTYGYTF. The CDR3 DNA sequence: TGTGCCAGCTCTGGCACCTATGGCTACACCTTC.

CDR3 nucleotides: TGTGCCAGCAGCGAGGGCGGGGGGCCCTACAATGAGCAGTTCTTC. Encoded protein: CASSEGGGPYNEQFF. The V gene is TRBV9, the J gene TRBJ2-1; 8 nucleotides align to TRBD2. The CDR3 runs to 15 residues. Germline CDR1 SGDLS, CDR2 YYNGEE. J gave up 2 bases and V 3 bases, and 4 bases lay outside the gene matches.

The V and J genes are TRBV11-2 and TRBJ1-1; 7 bases are shared with TRBD1. V shed 1 base and J 4 bases; nucleotides not matched to a gene: 9. The V gene's germline CDR1 is SGHAT and CDR2 FQNNGV. This CDR3 has 16 amino acids. DNA of the CDR3: TGTGCCAGCAGCTTAGCAAAAACAGGGGTGGCCACTGAAGCTTTCTTT. Protein: CASSLAKTGVATEAFF.

The chain links TRBV15 to TRBJ2-1; D gene unclear. Trimming took 0 bases from V and 0 from J, leaving 24 bases between them. The CDR3 runs 21 residues. Per the germline V gene, CDR1 is LNHNV and CDR2 is YYDKDF (reference sequence). CDR3 in amino acids: CATSRDSCSSGVVSSYNEQFF. DNA of the CDR3: TGTGCCACCAGCAGAGATAGCTGTTCGTCCGGAGTGGTCAGCTCCTACAATGAGCAGTTCTTC.

This chain links TRBV14 with TRBJ2-7; 7 bases are shared with TRBD1. The CDR3 is 14 residues long. Germline assignment: CDR1 SGHDN and CDR2 FVKESK. V dropped 1 base and J dropped 4; count of bases not matched to a gene: 4. CDR3 in amino acids: CASSQGGGQYEQYF. CDR3 DNA: TGTGCCAGCAGCCAAGGTGGGGGACAGTACGAGCAGTACTTC.

This chain uses TRBV6-6 with TRBJ1-1; a possible D gene is TRBD1 (6 bases). Per the germline V gene, CDR1 is MNHNY and CDR2 is SVGAGI (reference sequence). The CDR3 spans 15 residues. Trimming removed 0 bases from V and 5 bases from J, with 13 bases in between. CDR3 amino acids: CASSYSTAGATEAFF. The CDR3 DNA reads as TGTGCCAGCAGTTACTCGACGGCAGGGGCTACTGAAGCTTTCTTT.

V usage is TRBV11-3 and J usage is TRBJ2-3; TRBD2 is a possible D gene (6 bases). This CDR3 is built from 14 residues. V was clipped by 1 base and J by 2 bases, with 7 bases between them. Germline-derived CDR1 and CDR2 are SGHNT and YENEEA. The chain's CDR3 is CASSLAGVTDTQYF. Written as DNA, the CDR3 is TGTGCCAGCAGCTTAGCGGGGGTCACAGATACGCAGTATTTT.

The chain couples TRBV5-1 to TRBJ2-5; 7 bases fit TRBD1. CDR1 is SGHRS and CDR2 is YFSETQ in the germline V gene. V was pared by 6 bases and J by 2 bases, with 10 bases of the junction left unmatched. The CDR3 totals 15 residues. This CDR3 reads CASKELGTAQETQYF. The CDR3 DNA reads TGCGCCAGCAAGGAGTTAGGGACAGCACAAGAGACCCAGTACTTC.

V usage is TRBV9 and J usage is TRBJ2-7; TRBD2 matches at 13 bases. The V and J ends lost 0 bases and 5 bases, in that order; junction bases with no gene match: 2. Germline-derived CDR1 and CDR2 are SGDLS and YYNGEE. CDR3 length equals 15 residues. CDR3 DNA sequence: TGTGCCAGCAGCGTAGGACTAGCGGGGGGAAACGAGCAGTACTTC. Protein: CASSVGLAGGNEQYF.

This chain links TRBV2 with TRBJ1-5; tentatively, D is TRBD1 (6 bases). V lost 4 bases to trimming and J lost 4 bases, with 14 bases between them. The germline V gene has CDR1 SNHLY and CDR2 FYNNEI. The CDR3 consists of 15 residues. The CDR3 bases are TGTGCCAGCAGTGCCGGGACACAAGTAAATCAGCCCCAGCATTTT. Residues: CASSAGTQVNQPQHF.

This chain uses TRBV7-3 with TRBJ2-3, with D tentatively TRBD2 (5 bases). The V and J ends lost 5 bases and 6 bases respectively, with 18 bases between them. This CDR3 is 15 amino acids long. Germline CDR1 is SGHTA and CDR2 is FQGTGA. CDR3 sequence: CASSPAGGARDTQYF. The CDR3 DNA sequence: TGTGCCAGCAGCCCGGCGGGCGGCGCGCGGGATACGCAGTATTTT.

The chain couples TRBV5-1 to TRBJ1-2; D not certain. This CDR3 region has 14 residues. The germline CDR1 and CDR2 sequences are SGHRS and YFSETQ. Trimming stripped 3 bases from V and 4 bases from J, with 13 bases between. CDR3 loop: CASSSDRGGYGYTF. The CDR3 nucleotides read TGCGCCAGCAGCTCGGATCGGGGTGGCTATGGCTACACCTTC.

The rearrangement joins TRBV10-3 to TRBJ1-2; 10 positions agree with TRBD1. CDR3 length: 16 residues. Germline values: CDR1 ENHRY, CDR2 SYGVKD. The V and J ends lost 8 bases and 2 bases, in that order; junction bases with no gene match: 11. CDR3 nucleotide sequence: TGTGCCATCTCCCCCCCGGGGACAGGGGACAACTATGGCTACACCTTC. Its protein is CAISPPGTGDNYGYTF.